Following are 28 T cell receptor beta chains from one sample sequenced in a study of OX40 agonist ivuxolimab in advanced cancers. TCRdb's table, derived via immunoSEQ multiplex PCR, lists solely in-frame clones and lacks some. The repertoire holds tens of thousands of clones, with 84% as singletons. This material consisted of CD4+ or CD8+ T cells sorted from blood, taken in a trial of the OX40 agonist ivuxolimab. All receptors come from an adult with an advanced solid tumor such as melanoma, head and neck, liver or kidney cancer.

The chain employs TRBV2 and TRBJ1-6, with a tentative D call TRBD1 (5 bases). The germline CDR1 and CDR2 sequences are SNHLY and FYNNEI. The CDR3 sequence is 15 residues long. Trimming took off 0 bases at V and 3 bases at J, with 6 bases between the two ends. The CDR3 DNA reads TGTGCCAGCAGTGAAGCGCAGGGCTATAATTCACCCCTCCACTTT. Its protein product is CASSEAQGYNSPLHF.

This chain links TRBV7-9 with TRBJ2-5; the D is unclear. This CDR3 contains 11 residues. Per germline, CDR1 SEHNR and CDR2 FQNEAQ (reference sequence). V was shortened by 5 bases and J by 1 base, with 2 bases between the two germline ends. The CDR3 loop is CASSRQETQYF. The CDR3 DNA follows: TGTGCCAGCAGCCGCCAAGAGACCCAGTACTTC. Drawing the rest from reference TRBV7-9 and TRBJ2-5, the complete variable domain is DTGVSQNPRHKITKRGQNVTFRCDPISEHNRLYWYRQTLGQGPEFLTYFQNEAQLEKSRLLSDRFSAERPKGSFSTLEIQRTEQGDSAMYLCASSRQETQYFGPGTRLLVL.

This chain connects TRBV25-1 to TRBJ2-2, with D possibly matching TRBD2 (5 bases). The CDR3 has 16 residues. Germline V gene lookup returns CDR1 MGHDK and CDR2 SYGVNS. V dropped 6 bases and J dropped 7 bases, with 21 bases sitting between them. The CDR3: CASSDRTFPLGGELFF. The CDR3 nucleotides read TGTGCCAGCAGCGATCGGACTTTTCCCCTTGGCGGGGAGCTGTTTTTT.

CDR3 loop: CASSLDRGSGYTF. CDR3 coding DNA: TGTGCCAGCAGCTTAGACAGGGGAAGCGGCTACACCTTC. The chain recombines TRBV11-2 with TRBJ1-2; the D gene is possibly TRBD1 (6 bases). There are 13 residues in the CDR3. Trimming left V 0 bases short and J 8 bases short, with 10 bases between. CDR1 and CDR2 (germline): SGHAT, FQNNGV.

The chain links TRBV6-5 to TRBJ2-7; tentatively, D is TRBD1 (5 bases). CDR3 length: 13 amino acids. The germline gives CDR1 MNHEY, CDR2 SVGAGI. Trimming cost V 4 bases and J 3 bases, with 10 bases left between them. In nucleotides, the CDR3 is TGTGCCAGCAGTTCCCCAAGGGGCTACGAGCAGTACTTC. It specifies CASSSPRGYEQYF.

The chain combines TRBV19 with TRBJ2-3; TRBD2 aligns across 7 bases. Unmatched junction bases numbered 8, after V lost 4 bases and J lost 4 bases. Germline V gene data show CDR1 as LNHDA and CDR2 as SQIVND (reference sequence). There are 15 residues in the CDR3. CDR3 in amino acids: CASSSRGVDADTQYF. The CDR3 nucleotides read TGTGCCAGTAGTAGCCGGGGGGTGGACGCAGATACGCAGTATTTT.

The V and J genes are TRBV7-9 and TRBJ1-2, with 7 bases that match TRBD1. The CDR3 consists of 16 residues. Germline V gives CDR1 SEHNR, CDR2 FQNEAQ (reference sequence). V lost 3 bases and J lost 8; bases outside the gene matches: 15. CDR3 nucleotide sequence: TGTGCCAGCAGCTTGATGTTAGACAGGGCCCTTGAGGGCTACACCTTC. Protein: CASSLMLDRALEGYTF. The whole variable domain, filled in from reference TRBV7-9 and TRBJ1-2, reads DTGVSQNPRHKITKRGQNVTFRCDPISEHNRLYWYRQTLGQGPEFLTYFQNEAQLEKSRLLSDRFSAERPKGSFSTLEIQRTEQGDSAMYLCASSLMLDRALEGYTFGSGTRLTVV.

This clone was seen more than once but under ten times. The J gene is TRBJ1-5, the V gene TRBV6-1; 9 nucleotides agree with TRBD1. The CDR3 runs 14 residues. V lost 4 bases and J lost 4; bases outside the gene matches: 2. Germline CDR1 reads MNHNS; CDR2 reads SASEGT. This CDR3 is CASSGQGGNQPQHF. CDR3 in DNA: TGTGCCAGCAGTGGACAGGGGGGGAATCAGCCCCAGCATTTT.

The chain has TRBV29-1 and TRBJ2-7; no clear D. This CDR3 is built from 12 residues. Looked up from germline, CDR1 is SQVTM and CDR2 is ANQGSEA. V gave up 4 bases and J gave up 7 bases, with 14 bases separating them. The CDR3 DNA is TGCAGCGTTGTGTTCACCATCGGGGAGCAGTACTTC. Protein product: CSVVFTIGEQYF.

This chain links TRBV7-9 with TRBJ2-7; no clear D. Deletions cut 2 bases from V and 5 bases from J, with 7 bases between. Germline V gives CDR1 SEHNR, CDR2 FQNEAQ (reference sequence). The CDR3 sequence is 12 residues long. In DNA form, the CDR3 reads TGTGCCAGCAGCTTAAGAGAGGACGAGCAGTACTTC. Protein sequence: CASSLREDEQYF.

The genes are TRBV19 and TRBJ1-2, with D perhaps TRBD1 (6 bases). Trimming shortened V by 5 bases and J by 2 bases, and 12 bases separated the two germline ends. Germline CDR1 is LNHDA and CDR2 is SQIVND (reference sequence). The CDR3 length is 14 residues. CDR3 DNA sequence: TGTGCCAGTAGTGACCTCGACAGGAACTATGGCTACACCTTC. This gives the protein CASSDLDRNYGYTF.

The CDR3 region is CASSQDTSGAIQETQYF. The DNA of the CDR3 is TGTGCCAGCAGCCAAGATACGAGCGGGGCGATACAAGAGACCCAGTACTTC. This chain joins TRBV4-2 and TRBJ2-5, with TRBD2 matching over 7 bases. The CDR3 loop spans 17 amino acids. The ends lost 0 bases at V and 2 bases at J; junction bases unmatched: 9. From germline, CDR1 is LGHNA and CDR2 YNFKEQ.

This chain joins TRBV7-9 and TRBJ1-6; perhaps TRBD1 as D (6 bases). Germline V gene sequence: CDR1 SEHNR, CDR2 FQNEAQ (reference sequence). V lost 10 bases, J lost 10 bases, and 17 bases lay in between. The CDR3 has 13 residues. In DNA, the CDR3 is TGTGCCACCGTCCAGGGGACCCACTCACCCCTCCACTTT. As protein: CATVQGTHSPLHF.

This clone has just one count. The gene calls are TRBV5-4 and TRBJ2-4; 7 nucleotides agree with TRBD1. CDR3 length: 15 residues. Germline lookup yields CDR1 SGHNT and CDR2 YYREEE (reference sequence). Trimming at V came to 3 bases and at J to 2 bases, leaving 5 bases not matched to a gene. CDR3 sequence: CASSSKQGTKNIQYF. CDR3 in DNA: TGTGCCAGCAGCTCGAAACAGGGGACCAAAAACATTCAGTACTTC. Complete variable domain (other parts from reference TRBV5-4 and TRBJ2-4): ETGVTQSPTHLIKTRGQQVTLRCSSQSGHNTVSWYQQALGQGPQFIFQYYREEENGRGNFPPRFSGLQFPNYSSELNVNALELDDSALYLCASSSKQGTKNIQYFGAGTRLSVL.

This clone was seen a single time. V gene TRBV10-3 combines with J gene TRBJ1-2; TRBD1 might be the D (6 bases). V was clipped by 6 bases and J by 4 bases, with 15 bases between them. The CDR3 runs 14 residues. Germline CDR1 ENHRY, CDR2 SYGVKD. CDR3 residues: CAIRETQGSYGYTF. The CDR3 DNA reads TGTGCCATCAGGGAGACACAGGGAAGCTATGGCTACACCTTC.

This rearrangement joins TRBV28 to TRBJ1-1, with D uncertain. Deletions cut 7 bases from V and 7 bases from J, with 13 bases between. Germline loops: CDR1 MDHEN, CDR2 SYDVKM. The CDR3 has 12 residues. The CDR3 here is CASKGSRIEAFF. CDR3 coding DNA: TGTGCCAGCAAGGGCAGCCGAATTGAAGCTTTCTTT.

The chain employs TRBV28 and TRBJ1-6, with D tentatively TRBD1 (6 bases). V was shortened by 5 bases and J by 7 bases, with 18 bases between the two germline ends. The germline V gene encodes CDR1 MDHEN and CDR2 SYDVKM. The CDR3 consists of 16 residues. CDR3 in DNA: TGTGCCAGCAGTCCTCGGGGCCCCGGGGGCAATTCACCCCTCCACTTT. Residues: CASSPRGPGGNSPLHF.

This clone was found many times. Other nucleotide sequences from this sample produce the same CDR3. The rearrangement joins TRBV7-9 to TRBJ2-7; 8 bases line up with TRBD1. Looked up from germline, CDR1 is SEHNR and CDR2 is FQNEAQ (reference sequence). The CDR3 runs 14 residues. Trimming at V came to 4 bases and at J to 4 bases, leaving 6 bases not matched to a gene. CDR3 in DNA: TGTGCCAGCAGCTCCCGGGACAGGCGGTACGAGCAGTACGTC. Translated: CASSSRDRRYEQYV.

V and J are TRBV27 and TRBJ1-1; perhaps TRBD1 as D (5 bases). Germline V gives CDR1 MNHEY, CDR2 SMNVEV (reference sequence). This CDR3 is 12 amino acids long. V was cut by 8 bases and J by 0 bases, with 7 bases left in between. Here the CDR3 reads CASRRVNTEAFF. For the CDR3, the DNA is TGTGCCAGCCGCAGGGTGAACACTGAAGCTTTCTTT.

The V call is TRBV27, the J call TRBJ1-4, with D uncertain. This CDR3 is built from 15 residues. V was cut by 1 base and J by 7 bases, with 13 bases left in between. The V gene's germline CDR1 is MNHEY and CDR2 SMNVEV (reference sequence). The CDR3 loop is CASSLFGWGGEKLFF. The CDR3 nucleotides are TGTGCCAGCAGTTTATTTGGGTGGGGTGGTGAAAAACTGTTTTTT.

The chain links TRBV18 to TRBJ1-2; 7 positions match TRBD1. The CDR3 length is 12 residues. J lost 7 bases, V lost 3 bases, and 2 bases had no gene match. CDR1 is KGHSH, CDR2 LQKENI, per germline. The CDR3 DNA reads TGTGCCAGCTCACCCTACAGGGGTGGCTACACCTTC. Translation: CASSPYRGGYTF. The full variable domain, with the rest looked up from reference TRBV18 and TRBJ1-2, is NAGVMQNPRHLVRRRGQEARLRCSPMKGHSHVYWYRQLPEEGLKFMVYLQKENIIDESGMPKERFSAEFPKEGPSILRIQQVVRGDSAAYFCASSPYRGGYTFGSGTRLTVV.

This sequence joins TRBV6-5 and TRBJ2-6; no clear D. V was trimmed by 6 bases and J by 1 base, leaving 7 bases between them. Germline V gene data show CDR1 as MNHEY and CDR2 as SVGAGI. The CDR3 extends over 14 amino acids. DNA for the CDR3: TGTGCCAGCAGAATTGGGTCTGGGGCCAACGTCCTGACTTTC. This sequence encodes CASRIGSGANVLTF.

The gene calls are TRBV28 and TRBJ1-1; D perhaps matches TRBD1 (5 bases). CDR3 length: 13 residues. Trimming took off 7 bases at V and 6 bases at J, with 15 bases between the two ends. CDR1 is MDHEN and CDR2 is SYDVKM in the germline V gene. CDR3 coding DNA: TGTGCCAGCACCGCCCCACAGGCCCCTGAAGCTTTCTTT. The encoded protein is CASTAPQAPEAFF.

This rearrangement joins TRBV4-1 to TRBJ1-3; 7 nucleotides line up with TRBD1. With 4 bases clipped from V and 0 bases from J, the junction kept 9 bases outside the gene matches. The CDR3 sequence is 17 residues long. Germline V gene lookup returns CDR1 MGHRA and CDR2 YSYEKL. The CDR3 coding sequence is TGCGCCAGCAGCCCCGGACAGGCCCTTCGCTCTGGAAACACCATATATTTT. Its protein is CASSPGQALRSGNTIYF.

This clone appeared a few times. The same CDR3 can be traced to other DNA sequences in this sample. CDR3 sequence reads: CASRKTGNTEAFF. The CDR3 DNA reads as TGTGCCAGCAGAAAAACAGGGAACACTGAAGCTTTCTTT. V usage is TRBV6-4 and J usage is TRBJ1-1; maybe TRBD1 (5 bases). Trimming shortened V by 6 bases and J by 1 base, and 9 bases separated the two germline ends. The germline gives CDR1 MRHNA, CDR2 SNTAGT. The CDR3 is made up of 13 amino acids.

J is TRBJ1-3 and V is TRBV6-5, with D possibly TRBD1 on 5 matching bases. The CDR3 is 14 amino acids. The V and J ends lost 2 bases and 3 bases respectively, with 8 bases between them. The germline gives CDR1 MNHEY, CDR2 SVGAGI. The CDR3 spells CASSYGAGGNTIYF. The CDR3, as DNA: TGTGCCAGCAGTTACGGGGCTGGTGGAAACACCATATATTTT.

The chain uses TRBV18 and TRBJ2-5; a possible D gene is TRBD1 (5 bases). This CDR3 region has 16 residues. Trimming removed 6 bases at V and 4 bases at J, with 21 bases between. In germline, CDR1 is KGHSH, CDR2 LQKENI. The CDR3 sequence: CASSPFSGRATETQYF. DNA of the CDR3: TGTGCCAGCTCCCCCTTCTCGGGCAGGGCCACAGAGACCCAGTACTTC.

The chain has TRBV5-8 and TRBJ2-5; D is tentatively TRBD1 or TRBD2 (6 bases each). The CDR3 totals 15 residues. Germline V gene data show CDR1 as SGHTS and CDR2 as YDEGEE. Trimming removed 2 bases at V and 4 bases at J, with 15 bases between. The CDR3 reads CASSFWGAGGETQYF. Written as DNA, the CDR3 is TGTGCCAGCAGCTTCTGGGGGGCCGGGGGAGAGACCCAGTACTTC.